The clone carrying this TCR beta chain came up many times. The CDR3 loop spans 12 amino acids. Germline V gene sequence: CDR1 SNHLY, CDR2 FYNNEI. Trimming cost V 7 bases and J 5 bases, with 12 bases left between them. TCR beta CDR3 regions were amplified from RNA. Initially, a first-round RT-PCR of the TCR CDR3 employed the HTBI primer set. MiXCR was run by TCRdb on the multiplex PCR reads, yielding one entry per CDR3 protein. The sample includes some 300,000 distinct CDR3 sequences, approximately 13% of them seen just once. This record belongs to a study of T cells in Graves' hyperthyroidism and ophthalmopathy.

This chain connects TRBV2 to TRBJ2-7; perhaps D is TRBD1 or TRBD2 (6 bases each). The sequencing input was blood. The TCR sequence derives from a woman in her thirties or forties with Graves' hyperthyroidism. The CDR3 loop reads CASKGGVHEQYF. CDR3 coding DNA: TGTGCCAGCAAGGGGGGAGTCCACGAGCAGTACTTC. The full variable domain, completed using reference TRBV2 and TRBJ2-7, is EPEVTQTPSHQVTQMGQEVILRCVPISNHLYFYWYRQILGQKVEFLVSFYNNEISEKSEIFDDQFSVERPDGSNFTLKIRSTKLEDSAMYFCASKGGVHEQYFGPGTRLTVT.